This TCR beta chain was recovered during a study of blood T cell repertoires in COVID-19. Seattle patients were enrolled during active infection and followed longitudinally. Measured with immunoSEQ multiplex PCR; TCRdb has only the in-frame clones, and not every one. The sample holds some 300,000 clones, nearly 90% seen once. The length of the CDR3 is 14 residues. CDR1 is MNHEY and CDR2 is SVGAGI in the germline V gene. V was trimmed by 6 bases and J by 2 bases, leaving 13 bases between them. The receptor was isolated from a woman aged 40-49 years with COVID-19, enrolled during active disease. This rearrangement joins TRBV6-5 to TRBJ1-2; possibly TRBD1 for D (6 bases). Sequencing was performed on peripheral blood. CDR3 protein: CASRPDSLNYGYTF. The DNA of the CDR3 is TGTGCCAGCAGACCGGACAGTCTGAACTATGGCTACACCTTC.